This T cell receptor beta chain was recorded in a study of blood T cell repertoires in COVID-19. Germline loops: CDR1 LNHDA, CDR2 SQIVND (reference sequence). The CDR3 consists of 17 residues. V shed 6 bases and J shed 1 base, with 16 bases lying between them. There are a few counts of this clone. This table comes from immunoSEQ multiplex PCR, and its TCRdb copy is limited to in-frame clones, with some not included. The sample records some 100,000 clones, approximately 81% being singletons. The source is a man in his sixties with acute or convalescent COVID-19. The chain links TRBV19 to TRBJ2-6, with D possibly TRBD2 on 7 matching bases. The sequenced sample was peripheral blood. CDR3 coding DNA: TGTGCCAGTAGCACAGGAAAGGGGGGGTCTGGGGCCAACGTCCTGACTTTC. Its translation is CASSTGKGGSGANVLTF.